The 27 T cell receptor beta chains below were found in one sample sequenced in a study of siplizumab effects on memory and regulatory T cells. Here immunoSEQ multiplex PCR was the method, and the copy in TCRdb shows in-frame clones only, minus some. The sample records 65,000 to 90,000 clones, roughly 93% being singletons. The sample consisted of CD8+ T cells sorted from blood. The origin of the receptors is a human donor in good health.

The rearrangement links TRBV6-5 to TRBJ2-5, with TRBD1 as a possible D gene (6 bases). The better agreement between TRBJ2-7 and the DNA end casts doubt on the J call. Germline assignment: CDR1 MNHEY and CDR2 SVGAGI. The CDR3 covers 14 residues. CDR3 in DNA: TGTGCCAGCAGTTACGGGCCAGGGGCCTACGAGCAGTACTTC. This codes for CASSYGPGAYEQYF.

V gene TRBV4-2 combines with J gene TRBJ2-7; D may be TRBD1 or TRBD2 (5 bases each). The V gene lost 1 base and the J gene lost 1 base, with 11 bases spanning the gap. The CDR3 has 15 amino acids. The germline V gene encodes CDR1 LGHNA and CDR2 YNFKEQ. CDR3 loop: CASSQVLWGSYEQYF. The CDR3 nucleotides read TGTGCCAGCAGCCAAGTCCTGTGGGGGTCCTACGAGCAGTACTTC.

This chain uses TRBV28 with TRBJ2-3; D might be TRBD2 (6 bases). This CDR3 comprises 16 residues. V lost 5 bases and J lost 0, with 15 bases in between. Germline CDR1 MDHEN, CDR2 SYDVKM. The CDR3 region is CASSPTLGLSTDTQYF. The CDR3, as DNA: TGTGCCAGCAGTCCTACCCTGGGACTGAGCACAGATACGCAGTATTTT.

V usage is TRBV13 and J usage is TRBJ2-1, with 7 bases fitting TRBD1. Germline trimming cut 5 bases from V and 7 bases from J; bases unmatched to any gene: 5. CDR3 length: 13 residues. Germline CDR1 and CDR2: PRHDT and FYEKMQ (reference sequence). CDR3 sequence reads: CASSLGQPNEQFF. The DNA of the CDR3 is TGTGCCAGCAGCCTGGGACAGCCGAATGAGCAGTTCTTC.

This chain connects TRBV5-4 to TRBJ1-1; 8 nucleotides line up with TRBD1. V trimming: 5 bases; J trimming: 0 bases; junction bases outside the gene matches: 6. Germline V CDR1 and CDR2: SGHNT, YYREEE (reference sequence). There are 15 residues in the CDR3. The DNA of the CDR3 is TGTGCCAGCAGGCAGGGGGCGGTCATGAACACTGAAGCTTTCTTT. Translated: CASRQGAVMNTEAFF. The whole variable domain, filled in from reference TRBV5-4 and TRBJ1-1, reads ETGVTQSPTHLIKTRGQQVTLRCSSQSGHNTVSWYQQALGQGPQFIFQYYREEENGRGNFPPRFSGLQFPNYSSELNVNALELDDSALYLCASRQGAVMNTEAFFGQGTRLTVV.

The rearrangement links TRBV11-2 to TRBJ2-1; D ambiguous. This CDR3 is built from 12 residues. The V end lost 1 base, the J end lost 7 bases, and 5 bases lay between the germline ends. CDR1 SGHAT and CDR2 FQNNGV come from the germline V gene. CDR3 sequence (DNA): TGTGCCAGCAGCTTAGGTCCTAATGAGCAGTTCTTC. Translating gives CASSLGPNEQFF. The full variable domain, in which reference TRBV11-2 and TRBJ2-1 provide the parts outside the CDR3, is EAGVAQSPRYKIIEKRQSVAFWCNPISGHATLYWYQQILGQGPKLLIQFQNNGVVDDSQLPKDRFSAERLKGVDSTLKIQPAKLEDSAVYLCASSLGPNEQFFGPGTRLTVL.

This rearrangement joins TRBV9 to TRBJ1-1; a weak D match, TRBD1 (6 bases). Germline V gene lookup returns CDR1 SGDLS and CDR2 YYNGEE. The V end lost 0 bases, the J end lost 4 bases, and 16 bases lay between the germline ends. The CDR3 sequence is 16 residues long. CDR3 coding DNA: TGTGCCAGCAGCGTAGCTTCGGGGGGCGCGGGCACTGAAGCTTTCTTT. It yields the protein CASSVASGGAGTEAFF.

The V gene is TRBV6-5, the J gene TRBJ2-2, with unresolved D. V was cut by 6 bases and J by 2 bases, with 4 bases left in between. Germline V gives CDR1 MNHEY, CDR2 SVGAGI. The CDR3 runs to 12 residues. DNA for the CDR3: TGTGCCAGCAGAGATAACACCGGGGAGCTGTTTTTT. Its protein product is CASRDNTGELFF.

This clone occurred once. V usage is TRBV13 and J usage is TRBJ2-7, with TRBD2 matching over 9 bases. With V trimmed by 5 bases and J by 2 bases, 16 bases remained unmatched. Germline values: CDR1 PRHDT, CDR2 FYEKMQ (reference sequence). CDR3 length: 18 amino acids. The chain's CDR3 is CASSRGSNSGGITYEQYF. The CDR3 DNA is TGTGCCAGCAGCAGAGGGTCGAACAGCGGGGGGATTACCTACGAGCAGTACTTC.

This chain uses TRBV6-5 with TRBJ1-5; D is undetermined. V was trimmed by 5 bases and J by 4 bases, leaving 9 bases between them. The CDR3 is made up of 13 amino acids. The germline gives CDR1 MNHEY, CDR2 SVGAGI. This CDR3 reads CASSGPSNQPQHF. The CDR3 nucleotides are TGTGCCAGCAGTGGACCCTCGAATCAGCCCCAGCATTTT.

The chain employs TRBV4-1 and TRBJ1-1, with 7 bases fitting TRBD1. Losses at the gene ends were 4 bases for V and 0 bases for J; bases not matched to a gene: 11. This CDR3 comprises 17 residues. CDR1 and CDR2 (germline): MGHRA, YSYEKL. The CDR3 DNA is TGCGCCAGCAGCCTGACAACCCCGGGACAGATGAACACTGAAGCTTTCTTT. Translated: CASSLTTPGQMNTEAFF.

The genes are TRBV29-1 and TRBJ2-7; unclear D gene. Trimming removed 4 bases from V and 6 bases from J, with 7 bases in between. Germline lookup yields CDR1 SQVTM and CDR2 ANQGSEA. The CDR3 covers 10 residues. CDR3: CSVVSGEQYF. CDR3 nucleotides: TGCAGCGTTGTCTCGGGCGAGCAGTACTTC.

The chain employs TRBV7-8 and TRBJ2-1; D is perhaps TRBD2 (6 bases). Germline-derived CDR1 and CDR2 are SGHVS and FQNEAQ. This CDR3 has 11 residues. The germline V and J ends were trimmed by 10 bases and 9 bases, with 13 bases remaining between them. The CDR3 sequence: CAIPNGGEQFF. The DNA for the CDR3 is TGTGCCATCCCCAACGGGGGTGAGCAGTTCTTC.

The gene calls are TRBV9 and TRBJ2-3; 10 bases fit TRBD2. CDR3 length: 16 residues. After removal of 3 bases from V and 0 bases from J, the junction contained 4 bases not matched to a gene. Germline V lookup: CDR1 SGDLS, CDR2 YYNGEE. CDR3 coding DNA: TGTGCCAGCAGCGACCGACTAGCGGGTAGCACAGATACGCAGTATTTT. This sequence encodes CASSDRLAGSTDTQYF.

V gene TRBV5-1 combines with J gene TRBJ2-2; D possibly uses TRBD1 or TRBD2 (6 bases each). Germline CDR1 is SGHRS and CDR2 is YFSETQ. The CDR3 runs to 15 residues. Trimming removed 4 bases at V and 2 bases at J, with 12 bases between. CDR3 sequence: CASSRGTRNTGELFF. CDR3 coding DNA: TGCGCCAGCAGCCGGGGGACACGTAACACCGGGGAGCTGTTTTTT.

This clone showed up just once. The gene calls are TRBV2 and TRBJ2-7; TRBD1 aligns across 7 bases. This CDR3 region has 12 residues. The trim removed 3 bases at V and 6 bases at J, leaving 2 bases unmatched. The germline gives CDR1 SNHLY, CDR2 FYNNEI. The CDR3 loop is CASSEAGGEQYF. CDR3 nucleotides: TGTGCCAGCAGTGAGGCAGGGGGCGAGCAGTACTTC. The full variable domain, with the rest looked up from reference TRBV2 and TRBJ2-7, is EPEVTQTPSHQVTQMGQEVILRCVPISNHLYFYWYRQILGQKVEFLVSFYNNEISEKSEIFDDQFSVERPDGSNFTLKIRSTKLEDSAMYFCASSEAGGEQYFGPGTRLTVT.

The chain is built from TRBV11-3 and TRBJ2-7; D may match TRBD1 or TRBD2 (5 bases each). The germline V and J ends were trimmed by 3 bases and 7 bases, with 10 bases remaining between them. The germline gives CDR1 SGHNT, CDR2 YENEEA. The CDR3 spans 12 residues. The CDR3 DNA is TGTGCCAGCAGCTTGGGGGAGTCGGAGCAGTACTTC. Its translation: CASSLGESEQYF.

This chain joins TRBV2 and TRBJ2-5; TRBD1 might be the D (6 bases). The J call is in doubt because the DNA end fits TRBJ2-7 better. This CDR3 comprises 14 residues. Germline loops: CDR1 SNHLY, CDR2 FYNNEI. This CDR3 is CASSDKTGLYEQYF. CDR3 nucleotide sequence: TGTGCCAGCAGTGATAAGACAGGCCTCTACGAGCAGTACTTC.

The rearrangement joins TRBV7-6 to TRBJ2-7; TRBD2 matches 7 bases. V lost 1 base to trimming and J lost 4 bases; unmatched junction nucleotides: 4. CDR3 length: 14 residues. The germline gives CDR1 SGHVS, CDR2 FNYEAQ. The CDR3 DNA sequence: TGTGCCAGCAGCTTAGAGCGGGGATTTTACGAGCAGTACTTC. Translation gives CASSLERGFYEQYF. Full variable domain (outside the CDR3, taken from reference TRBV7-6 and TRBJ2-7): GAGVSQSPRYKVTKRGQDVALRCDPISGHVSLYWYRQALGQGPEFLTYFNYEAQQDKSGLPNDRFSAERPEGSISTLTIQRTEQRDSAMYRCASSLERGFYEQYFGPGTRLTVT.

The chain uses TRBV29-1 and TRBJ2-7; TRBD2 matches 11 bases. Germline V gives CDR1 SQVTM, CDR2 ANQGSEA. The CDR3 has 16 residues. J was trimmed by 0 bases and V by 5 bases; bases with no gene match: 9. CDR3 region: CSVPWTSGSFSYEQYF. The CDR3 DNA is TGCAGCGTTCCCTGGACTAGCGGGTCCTTCTCCTACGAGCAGTACTTC.

Comment on this clone: Other nucleotide sequences from this sample produce the same CDR3. The genes are TRBV11-2 and TRBJ2-7; TRBD1 aligns across 9 bases. The length of the CDR3 is 14 residues. Germline V gene data show CDR1 as SGHAT and CDR2 as FQNNGV. Trimming took 3 bases from V and 2 from J; bases not matched to a gene: 2. DNA for the CDR3: TGTGCCAGCAGCTTGGGACAGGGCACCTACGAGCAGTACTTC. This gives the protein CASSLGQGTYEQYF.

This chain connects TRBV9 to TRBJ2-1, with TRBD2 matching over 7 bases. The germline gives CDR1 SGDLS, CDR2 YYNGEE. The CDR3 consists of 15 residues. The trim removed 4 bases at V and 2 bases at J, leaving 6 bases unmatched. The CDR3: CASSLGGSAYNEQFF. The DNA of the CDR3 is TGTGCCAGCAGCCTTGGCGGGAGCGCCTACAATGAGCAGTTCTTC.

The CDR3 protein is CASSSGISLITNEQFF. DNA for the CDR3: TGTGCCAGCAGCTCGGGGATTTCCCTTATTACCAATGAGCAGTTCTTC. V gene TRBV7-9 combines with J gene TRBJ2-1, with D perhaps TRBD2 (5 bases). From germline, CDR1 is SEHNR and CDR2 FQNEAQ (reference sequence). The germline V and J ends were trimmed by 4 bases and 6 bases, with 19 bases remaining between them. The CDR3 totals 16 residues.

As to this clone: A junction boundary mismatches the germline segment, possibly from a read error. This chain connects TRBV7-6 to TRBJ2-1; 10 bases agree with TRBD2. CDR3 size: 14 residues. In germline, CDR1 is SGHVS, CDR2 FNYEAQ. The CDR3 reads CASSLGSGGAELFF. CDR3 nucleotide sequence: TGTGCCAGCAGCTTAGGGAGCGGGGGGGCCGAGCTGTTCTTC. Together with reference TRBV7-6 and TRBJ2-1, the CDR3 gives the full variable domain: GAGVSQSPRYKVTKRGQDVALRCDPISGHVSLYWYRQALGQGPEFLTYFNYEAQQDKSGLPNDRFSAERPEGSISTLTIQRTEQRDSAMYRCASSLGSGGAELFFGPGTRLTVL.

The table lists this clone with a few counts. This chain connects TRBV10-1 to TRBJ2-7; D unresolved. V was pared by 2 bases and J by 6 bases, with 11 bases between. The germline CDR1 and CDR2 sequences are WNHNN and SYGVQD (reference sequence). This CDR3 has 13 residues. The CDR3 region has the DNA TGCGCCAGCAGTGAGGCGTTCGGCGGCGAGCAGTACTTC. Translated, it gives CASSEAFGGEQYF.

The chain is built from TRBV4-3 and TRBJ2-2; 10 bases line up with TRBD1. The CDR3 totals 16 residues. Germline CDR1 LGHNA, CDR2 YSLEER. Trimming took 0 bases from V and 6 from J; bases not matched to a gene: 4. CDR3 sequence reads: CASSQDRDRGPGELFF. In DNA, the CDR3 is TGCGCCAGCAGCCAAGATCGGGACAGGGGTCCCGGGGAGCTGTTTTTT.

The chain combines TRBV5-5 with TRBJ2-1, with 8 nucleotides matching TRBD2. The ends lost 2 bases at V and 5 bases at J; junction bases unmatched: 3. The length of the CDR3 is 14 residues. CDR1 and CDR2 (germline): SGHKS, YYEKEE (reference sequence). The CDR3 region is CASSLSGGDNEQFF. In nucleotides, the CDR3 is TGTGCCAGCAGCTTAAGCGGGGGCGACAATGAGCAGTTCTTC.